This passage covers 12 T cell receptor beta chains from one sample sequenced in a study of patients and donors after allogeneic stem cell transplantation. TCRdb reprocessed the RT-PCR reads via MiXCR and lists one record per CDR3 protein. The repertoire holds some 880,000 distinct CDR3 sequences, with about a sixth as singletons. Sequencing was done on a sample of blood, either unsorted or a sorted T cell fraction (not recorded which). All receptors derive from a human donor who was either an allogeneic HSCT recipient or a stem cell or donor lymphocyte infusion donor (not recorded which). It is not recorded whose cells these are; they may come from a transplant donor.

The sample holds many counts of this clonotype. The rearrangement joins TRBV6-1 to TRBJ1-1, with 7 bases identical to TRBD1. Germline V gene sequence: CDR1 MNHNS, CDR2 SASEGT. The CDR3 is 14 residues long. V dropped 5 bases and J dropped 4; count of bases not matched to a gene: 7. The DNA of the CDR3 is TGTGCCAGCAGTACCGAGACAGGGCTCACTGAAGCTTTCTTT. Protein: CASSTETGLTEAFF.

This chain connects TRBV6-2 or TRBV6-3 to TRBJ2-5; D gene unclear. CDR1 MNHEY and CDR2 SVGEGT come from the germline V gene. With 0 bases removed from V and 3 bases from J, the gap between germline ends came to 11 bases. The CDR3 consists of 15 residues. In DNA, the CDR3 is TGTGCCAGCAGTTACTCCCCAGCTTATAAAGAGACCCAGTACTTC. Residues: CASSYSPAYKETQYF.

Comment on this clonotype: The junction does not match germline at one end; this may be a read error. The chain is built from TRBV5-5 and TRBJ2-7, with 9 bases identical to TRBD1. The CDR3 runs 12 residues. CDR1 and CDR2 from the germline V gene are SGHKS and YYEKEE (reference sequence). The CDR3 bases are TGTGCCAGCAGCTTGGAGGCGGGACAGGGAAAATTC. Protein sequence: CASSLEAGQGKF.

A few counts support this clonotype. The chain recombines TRBV2 with TRBJ2-5; 9 nucleotides agree with TRBD2. J lost 3 bases, V lost 5 bases, and 4 bases had no gene match. Germline V gene sequence: CDR1 SNHLY, CDR2 FYNNEI. This CDR3 comprises 14 residues. CDR3 sequence reads: CASSRLAVEETQYF. Written as DNA, the CDR3 is TGTGCCAGCAGTCGACTAGCGGTGGAAGAGACCCAGTACTTC.

The V and J genes are TRBV20-1 and TRBJ2-3, with TRBD2 identical over 10 bases. Trimming at V came to 3 bases and at J to 4 bases, leaving 4 bases not matched to a gene. This CDR3 is built from 14 residues. From germline, CDR1 is DFQATT and CDR2 SNEGSKA (reference sequence). The DNA for the CDR3 is TGCAGTGCTAGGCCTAGCGGGAGATCAGATACGCAGTATTTT. Amino acid sequence: CSARPSGRSDTQYF.

This clonotype has just a few counts. V and J are TRBV25-1 and TRBJ1-1, with 10 bases aligning to TRBD1. The CDR3 has 15 residues. Germline loops: CDR1 MGHDK, CDR2 SYGVNS. V was clipped by 2 bases and J by 4 bases; unmatched bases: 4. CDR3 coding DNA: TGTGCCAGCAGTGAACAGACAGGGGGCTTCACTGAAGCTTTCTTT. It specifies CASSEQTGGFTEAFF.

J is TRBJ2-1 and V is TRBV4-1, with D hard to call. The CDR3 covers 13 residues. Per germline, CDR1 MGHRA and CDR2 YSYEKL. Trimming removed 1 base at V and 6 bases at J, with 7 bases between. CDR3 DNA: TGCGCCAGCAGCCAAGTGGCTAGCAATGAGCAGTTCTTC. Protein: CASSQVASNEQFF.

CDR3 amino acids: CASRKSTDTQYF. CDR3 coding DNA: TGTGCCAGCCGAAAAAGCACAGATACGCAGTATTTT. The chain couples TRBV6-5 to TRBJ2-3, with D hard to call. Germline CDR1 is MNHEY and CDR2 is SVGAGI. This CDR3 region has 12 residues. The V end lost 8 bases, the J end lost 0 bases, and 6 bases lay between the germline ends.

The chain is built from TRBV4-2 and TRBJ2-5; no firm D call. The CDR3 totals 17 residues. Deletions cut 1 base from V and 0 bases from J, with 15 bases between. In germline, CDR1 is LGHNA, CDR2 YNFKEQ. CDR3 residues: CASSQGVNSEYQETQYF. CDR3 in DNA: TGTGCCAGCAGCCAAGGGGTTAACTCGGAGTACCAAGAGACCCAGTACTTC.

The rearrangement links TRBV5-1 to TRBJ2-2, with TRBD2 as a possible D gene (7 bases). The CDR3 contains 15 residues. Germline CDR1 is SGHRS and CDR2 is YFSETQ. This CDR3 reads CASRGGQTVAGELFF. For the CDR3, the DNA is TGCGCTTCAAGGGGGGGACAAACTGTCGCCGGGGAGCTGTTTTTT.

This clonotype has a handful of counts. This chain uses TRBV6-5 with TRBJ2-2; 8 bases line up with TRBD2. V was clipped by 2 bases and J by 0 bases; unmatched bases: 5. CDR3 length equals 17 residues. Germline CDR1 and CDR2: MNHEY and SVGAGI. In DNA form, the CDR3 reads TGTGCCAGCAGTTACCTACGGGGGGGGGCGAACACCGGGGAGCTGTTTTTT. Translation gives CASSYLRGGANTGELFF.

This clonotype was detected many times. CDR3 sequence reads: CASSLAGFSYEQYF. In nucleotides, the CDR3 is TGTGCCAGCAGCCTAGCGGGATTCTCCTACGAGCAGTACTTC. This sequence joins TRBV12-3 or TRBV12-4 and TRBJ2-7, with 9 nucleotides matching TRBD2. Trimming cost V 6 bases and J 0 bases; bases outside gene matches: 3. CDR3 length equals 14 residues.